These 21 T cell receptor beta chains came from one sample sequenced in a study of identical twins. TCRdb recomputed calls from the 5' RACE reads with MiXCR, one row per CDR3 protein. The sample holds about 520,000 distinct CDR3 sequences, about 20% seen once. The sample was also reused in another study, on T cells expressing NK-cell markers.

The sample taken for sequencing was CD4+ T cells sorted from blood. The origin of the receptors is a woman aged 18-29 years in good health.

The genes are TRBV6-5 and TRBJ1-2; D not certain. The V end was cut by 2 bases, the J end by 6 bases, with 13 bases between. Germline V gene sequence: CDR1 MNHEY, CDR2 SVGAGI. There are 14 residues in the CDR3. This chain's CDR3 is CASSYGRDGDGYTF. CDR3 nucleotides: TGTGCCAGCAGTTACGGGCGGGATGGAGATGGCTACACCTTC.

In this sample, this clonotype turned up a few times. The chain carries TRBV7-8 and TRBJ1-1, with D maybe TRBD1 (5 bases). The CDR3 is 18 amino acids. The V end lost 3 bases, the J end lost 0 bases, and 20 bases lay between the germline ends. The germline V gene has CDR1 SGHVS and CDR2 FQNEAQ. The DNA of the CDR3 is TGTGCCAGCAGCTTGCGACAGAGGACTCCATTAATGAACACTGAAGCTTTCTTT. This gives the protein CASSLRQRTPLMNTEAFF. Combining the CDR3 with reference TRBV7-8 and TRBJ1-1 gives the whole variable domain GAGVSQSPRYKVAKRGQDVALRCDPISGHVSLFWYQQALGQGPEFLTYFQNEAQLDKSGLPSDRFFAERPEGSVSTLKIQRTQQEDSAVYLCASSLRQRTPLMNTEAFFGQGTRLTVV.

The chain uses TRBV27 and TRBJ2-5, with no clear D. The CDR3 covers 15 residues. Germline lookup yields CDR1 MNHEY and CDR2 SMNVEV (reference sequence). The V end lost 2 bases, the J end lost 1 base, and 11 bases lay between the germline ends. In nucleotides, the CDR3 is TGTGCCAGCAGTTTAGGAATTTGGGCCCAAGAGACCCAGTACTTC. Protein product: CASSLGIWAQETQYF.

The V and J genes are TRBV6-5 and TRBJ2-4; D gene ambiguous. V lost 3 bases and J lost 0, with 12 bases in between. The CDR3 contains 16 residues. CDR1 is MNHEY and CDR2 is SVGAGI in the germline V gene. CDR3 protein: CASSYGLDIAKNIQYF. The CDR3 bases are TGTGCCAGCAGTTATGGCCTGGATATAGCCAAAAACATTCAGTACTTC.

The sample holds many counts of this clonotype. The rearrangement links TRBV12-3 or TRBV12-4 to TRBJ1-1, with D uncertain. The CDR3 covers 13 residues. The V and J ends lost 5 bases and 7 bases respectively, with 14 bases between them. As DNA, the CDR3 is TGTGCCAGCAGTAAAACAGAACCAGGTGAAGCTTTCTTT. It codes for CASSKTEPGEAFF.

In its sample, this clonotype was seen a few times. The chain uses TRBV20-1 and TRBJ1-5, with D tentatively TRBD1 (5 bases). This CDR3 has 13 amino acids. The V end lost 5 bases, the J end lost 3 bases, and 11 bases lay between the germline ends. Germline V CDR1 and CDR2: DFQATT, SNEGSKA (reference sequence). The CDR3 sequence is CSAAPGTNQPQHF. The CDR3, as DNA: TGCAGTGCTGCTCCAGGGACCAATCAGCCCCAGCATTTT.

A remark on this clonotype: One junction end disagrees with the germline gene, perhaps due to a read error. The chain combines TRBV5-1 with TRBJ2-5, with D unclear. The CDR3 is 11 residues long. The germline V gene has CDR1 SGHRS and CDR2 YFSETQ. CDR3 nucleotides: TGCACCAGCAGCTACCAAGAGACCCAGTACTTC. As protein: CTSSYQETQYF.

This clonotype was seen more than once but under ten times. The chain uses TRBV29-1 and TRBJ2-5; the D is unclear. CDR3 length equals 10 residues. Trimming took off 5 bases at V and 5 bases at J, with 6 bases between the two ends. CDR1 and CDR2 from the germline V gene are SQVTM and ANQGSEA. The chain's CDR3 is CSVYEETQYF. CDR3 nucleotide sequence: TGCAGCGTTTACGAGGAGACCCAGTACTTC.

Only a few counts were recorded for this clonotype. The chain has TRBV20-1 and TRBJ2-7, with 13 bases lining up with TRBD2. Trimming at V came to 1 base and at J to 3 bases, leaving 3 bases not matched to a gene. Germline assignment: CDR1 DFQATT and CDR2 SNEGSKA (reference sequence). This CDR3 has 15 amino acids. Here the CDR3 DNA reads TGCAGTGCTAGAGGGGGGACTAGCGGGAACTACGAGCAGTACTTC. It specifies CSARGGTSGNYEQYF.

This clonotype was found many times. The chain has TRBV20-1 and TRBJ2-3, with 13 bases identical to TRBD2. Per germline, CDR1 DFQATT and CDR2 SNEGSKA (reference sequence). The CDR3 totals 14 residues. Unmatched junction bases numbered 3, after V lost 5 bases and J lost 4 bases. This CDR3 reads CSAGGLAGADTQYF. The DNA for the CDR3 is TGCAGTGCTGGAGGACTAGCGGGAGCAGATACGCAGTATTTT.

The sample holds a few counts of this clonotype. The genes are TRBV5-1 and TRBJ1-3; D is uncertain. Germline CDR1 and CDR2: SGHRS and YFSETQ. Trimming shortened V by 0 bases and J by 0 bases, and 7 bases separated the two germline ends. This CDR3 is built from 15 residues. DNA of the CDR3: TGCGCCAGCAGCTTGGGAGTATCCTCTGGAAACACCATATATTTT. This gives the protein CASSLGVSSGNTIYF.

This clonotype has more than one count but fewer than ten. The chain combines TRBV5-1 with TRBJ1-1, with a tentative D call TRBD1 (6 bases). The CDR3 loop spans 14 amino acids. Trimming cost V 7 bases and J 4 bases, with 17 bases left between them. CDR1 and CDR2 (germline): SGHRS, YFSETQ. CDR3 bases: TGCGCCAGCCGATCGGGTACAGGGTTCACTGAAGCTTTCTTT. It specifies CASRSGTGFTEAFF.

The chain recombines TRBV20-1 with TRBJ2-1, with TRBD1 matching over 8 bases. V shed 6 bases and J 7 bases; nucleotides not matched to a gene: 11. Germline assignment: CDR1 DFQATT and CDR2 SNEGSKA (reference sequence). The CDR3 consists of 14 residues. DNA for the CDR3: TGCAGTGCGCCCCCGGGACAGGCCCAAAATGAGCAGTTCTTC. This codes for CSAPPGQAQNEQFF.

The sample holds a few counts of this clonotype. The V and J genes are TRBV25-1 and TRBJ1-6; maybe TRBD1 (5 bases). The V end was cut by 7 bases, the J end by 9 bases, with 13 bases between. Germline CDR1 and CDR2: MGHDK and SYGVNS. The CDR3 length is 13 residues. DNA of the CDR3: TGTGCCAGCACAGGGCGATATGCTTCACCCCTCCACTTT. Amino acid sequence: CASTGRYASPLHF.

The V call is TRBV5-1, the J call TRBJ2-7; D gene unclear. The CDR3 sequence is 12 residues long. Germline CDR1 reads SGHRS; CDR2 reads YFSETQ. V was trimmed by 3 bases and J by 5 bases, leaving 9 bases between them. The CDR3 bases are TGCGCCAGCAGCTCTCCATGGGACGAGCAGTACTTC. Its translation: CASSSPWDEQYF.

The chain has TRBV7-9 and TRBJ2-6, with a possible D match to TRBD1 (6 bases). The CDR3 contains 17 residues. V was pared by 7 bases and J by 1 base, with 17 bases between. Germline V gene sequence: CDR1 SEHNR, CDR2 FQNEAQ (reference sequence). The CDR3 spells CASTTLGQGSGANVLTF. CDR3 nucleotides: TGTGCCAGCACCACCCTCGGGCAGGGGTCTGGGGCCAACGTCCTGACTTTC.

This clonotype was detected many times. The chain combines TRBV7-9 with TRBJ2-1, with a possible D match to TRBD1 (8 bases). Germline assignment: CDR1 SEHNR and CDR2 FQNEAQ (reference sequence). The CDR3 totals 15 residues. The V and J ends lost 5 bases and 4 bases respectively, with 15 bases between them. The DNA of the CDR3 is TGTGCCAGCAGCCCCGGACAGGGAGGGTACAATGAGCAGTTCTTC. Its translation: CASSPGQGGYNEQFF.

CDR3 protein: CASSGADEQFF. The CDR3 nucleotides are TGCGCCAGCAGTGGAGCGGATGAGCAGTTCTTC. The chain employs TRBV5-1 and TRBJ2-1; a possible D gene is TRBD2 (5 bases). The CDR3 is made up of 11 amino acids. Trimming stripped 5 bases from V and 8 bases from J, with 8 bases between. The germline V gene encodes CDR1 SGHRS and CDR2 YFSETQ.

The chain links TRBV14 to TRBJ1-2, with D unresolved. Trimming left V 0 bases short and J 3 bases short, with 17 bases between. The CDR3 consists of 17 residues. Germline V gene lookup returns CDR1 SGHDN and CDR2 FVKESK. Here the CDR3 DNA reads TGTGCCAGCAGCCAAGAAGGTTTCGGGTTGAGTGACTATGGCTACACCTTC. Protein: CASSQEGFGLSDYGYTF.

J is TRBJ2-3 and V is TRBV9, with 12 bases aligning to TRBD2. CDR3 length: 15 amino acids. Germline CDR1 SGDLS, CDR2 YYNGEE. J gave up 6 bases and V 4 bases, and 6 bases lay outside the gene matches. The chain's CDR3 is CASSPSGGASDTQYF. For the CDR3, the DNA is TGTGCCAGCAGCCCTAGCGGGGGGGCCTCTGATACGCAGTATTTT.

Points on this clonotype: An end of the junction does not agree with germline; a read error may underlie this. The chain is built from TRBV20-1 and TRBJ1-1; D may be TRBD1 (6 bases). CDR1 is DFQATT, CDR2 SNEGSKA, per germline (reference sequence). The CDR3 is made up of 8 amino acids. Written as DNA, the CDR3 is TGCAGTGCTCCCCGACAGGCCTTT. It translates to CSAPRQAF.